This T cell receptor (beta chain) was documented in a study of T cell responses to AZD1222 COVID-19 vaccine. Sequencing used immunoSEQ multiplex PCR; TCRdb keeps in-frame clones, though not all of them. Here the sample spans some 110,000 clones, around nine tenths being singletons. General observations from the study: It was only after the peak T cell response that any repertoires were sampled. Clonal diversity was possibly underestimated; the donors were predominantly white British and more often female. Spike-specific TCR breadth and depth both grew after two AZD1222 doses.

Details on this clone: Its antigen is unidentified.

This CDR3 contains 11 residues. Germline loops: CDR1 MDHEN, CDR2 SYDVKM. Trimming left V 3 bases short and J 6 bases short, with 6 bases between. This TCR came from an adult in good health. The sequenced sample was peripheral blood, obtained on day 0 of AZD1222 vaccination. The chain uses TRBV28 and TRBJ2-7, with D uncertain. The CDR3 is CASSFRAEQYF. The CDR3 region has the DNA TGTGCCAGCAGTTTTAGGGCCGAGCAGTACTTC.